This entry lists 20 T cell receptor beta chains sequenced from one sample in a study of cytomegalovirus exposure and HLA in healthy donors. Amplification used 60 Vbeta primers and 13 Jbeta primers. TCRdb's copy holds only in-frame clones and misses some; the assay was immunoSEQ multiplex PCR. Of about 180,000 clones in the sample, over 70% were seen once. What was sequenced was PBMCs. The receptors were gathered from a man between 35 and 55 years old in good health and CMV-seronegative.

The chain couples TRBV5-1 to TRBJ2-3; 7 nucleotides line up with TRBD2. With V trimmed by 0 bases and J by 2 bases, 9 bases remained unmatched. The CDR3 spans 17 residues. CDR1 is SGHRS, CDR2 YFSETQ, per germline. The DNA for the CDR3 is TGCGCCAGCAGCTTGGCCCGCGGGAGTATCCCCACAGATACGCAGTATTTT. Translated, it gives CASSLARGSIPTDTQYF.

Regarding this clone: The conserved phenylalanine or tryptophan normally closing the CDR3 is absent here, so this likely arose from a read error. V usage is TRBV27 and J usage is TRBJ1-5; no clear D. Trimming took off 3 bases at V and 5 bases at J, with 11 bases between the two ends. The germline V gene encodes CDR1 MNHEY and CDR2 SMNVEV (reference sequence). The CDR3 is 14 residues long. CDR3 bases: TGTGCCAGCAGTTTGGGCCCCTATTATCAGCCCCAGCATCTT. This encodes CASSLGPYYQPQHL.

The rearrangement joins TRBV9 to TRBJ1-1; tentative D call: TRBD1 (6 bases). This CDR3 spans 17 amino acids. Trimming left V 0 bases short and J 1 base short, with 16 bases between. Germline V gene sequence: CDR1 SGDLS, CDR2 YYNGEE. DNA of the CDR3: TGTGCCAGCAGCGTAGCTCGGGACACCTTATCGAACACTGAAGCTTTCTTT. This encodes CASSVARDTLSNTEAFF.

V gene TRBV7-6 combines with J gene TRBJ1-5; possible D gene TRBD1, 5 bases. CDR3 length: 16 residues. Germline loops: CDR1 SGHVS, CDR2 FNYEAQ. Trimming removed 5 bases at V and 0 bases at J, with 14 bases between. CDR3 loop: CASSPDSGNSNQPQHF. The CDR3 DNA follows: TGTGCCAGCAGCCCAGACTCAGGGAATAGCAATCAGCCCCAGCATTTT.

The J gene is TRBJ2-3, the V gene TRBV7-2; no definite D call. The germline V gene has CDR1 SGHTA and CDR2 FQGNSA. The CDR3 runs 13 residues. Deletions cut 2 bases from V and 7 bases from J, with 10 bases between. In DNA, the CDR3 is TGTGCCAGCAGCTTACCCGAATACAATACGCAGTATTTT. This encodes CASSLPEYNTQYF.

The CDR3: CASSVVAVGTDTQYF. As DNA, the CDR3 is TGTGCCAGCAGCGTAGTAGCCGTCGGCACAGATACGCAGTATTTT. The V gene is TRBV9, the J gene TRBJ2-3; D remains ambiguous. The germline V gene has CDR1 SGDLS and CDR2 YYNGEE. This CDR3 comprises 15 residues. Trimming cost V 0 bases and J 1 base, with 9 bases left between them.

The chain has TRBV27 and TRBJ2-7; 8 bases agree with TRBD2. CDR1 and CDR2 (germline): MNHEY, SMNVEV (reference sequence). J gave up 4 bases and V 2 bases, and 7 bases lay outside the gene matches. CDR3 length: 15 amino acids. CDR3 loop: CASSLKAGAPYEQYF. CDR3 bases: TGTGCCAGCAGTTTAAAAGCGGGGGCACCGTACGAGCAGTACTTC.

V is TRBV4-3 and J is TRBJ1-4, with D possibly being TRBD1 (5 bases). The CDR3 length is 15 residues. Trimming shortened V by 1 base and J by 8 bases, and 14 bases separated the two germline ends. Germline CDR1 is LGHNA and CDR2 is YSLEER. The DNA of the CDR3 is TGCGCCAGCAGCCAAGGCTCGGGGGAAGGGGAAAAACTGTTTTTT. This translates into CASSQGSGEGEKLFF.

The gene calls are TRBV2 and TRBJ1-2; D unclear. CDR1 is SNHLY and CDR2 is FYNNEI in the germline V gene. This CDR3 is 12 amino acids long. V was cut by 5 bases and J by 8 bases, with 12 bases left in between. CDR3 amino acids: CASSSVADGYTF. DNA for the CDR3: TGTGCCAGCAGTTCTGTAGCGGACGGCTACACCTTC. Full variable domain (remainder filled in from reference TRBV2 and TRBJ1-2): EPEVTQTPSHQVTQMGQEVILRCVPISNHLYFYWYRQILGQKVEFLVSFYNNEISEKSEIFDDQFSVERPDGSNFTLKIRSTKLEDSAMYFCASSSVADGYTFGSGTRLTVV.

The rearrangement uses TRBV5-6 and TRBJ2-3; 7 nucleotides line up with TRBD1. With 0 bases clipped from V and 2 bases from J, the junction kept 15 bases outside the gene matches. In germline, CDR1 is SGHDT, CDR2 YYEEEE. The CDR3 consists of 19 residues. CDR3 sequence reads: CASSLAGRRDSPLTDTQYF. The DNA of the CDR3 is TGTGCCAGCAGCTTGGCCGGTAGAAGGGACAGCCCTCTCACAGATACGCAGTATTTT.

The chain is built from TRBV27 and TRBJ2-7; 8 nucleotides line up with TRBD2. The CDR3 is 14 residues long. Germline CDR1 MNHEY, CDR2 SMNVEV (reference sequence). The V and J ends lost 3 bases and 1 base, in that order; junction bases with no gene match: 2. For the CDR3, the DNA is TGTGCCAGCAGTTTTATAGCGGGATCCTACGAGCAGTACTTC. Translating it yields CASSFIAGSYEQYF.

This sequence joins TRBV6-6 and TRBJ1-1; no clear D gene. Per the germline V gene, CDR1 is MNHNY and CDR2 is SVGAGI (reference sequence). Trimming removed 0 bases at V and 4 bases at J, with 9 bases between. CDR3 length: 14 residues. The CDR3 coding sequence is TGTGCCAGCAGTTACTCGAAACGCGTCACTGAAGCTTTCTTT. Amino acids: CASSYSKRVTEAFF.

The chain combines TRBV7-2 with TRBJ1-2; 11 bases are shared with TRBD1. Germline CDR1 and CDR2: SGHTA and FQGNSA. The CDR3 loop spans 15 amino acids. V was clipped by 3 bases and J by 5 bases; unmatched bases: 5. As DNA, the CDR3 is TGTGCCAGCAGCTTTGGGACAGGGGGTTATTATGGCTACACCTTC. Amino acid sequence: CASSFGTGGYYGYTF.

This clone was picked up a small number of times. V usage is TRBV11-3 and J usage is TRBJ1-1; no definite D call. Germline values: CDR1 SGHNT, CDR2 YENEEA. The V and J ends lost 3 bases and 7 bases respectively, with 12 bases between them. The CDR3 is made up of 13 amino acids. CDR3 in amino acids: CASSLDGISEAFF. CDR3 bases: TGTGCCAGCAGCTTGGACGGGATCAGTGAAGCTTTCTTT.

The genes are TRBV15 and TRBJ2-1; maybe TRBD2 (6 bases). The CDR3 is 16 residues long. Germline CDR1 LNHNV, CDR2 YYDKDF (reference sequence). Trimming cost V 1 base and J 0 bases, with 10 bases left between them. CDR3 region: CATSRAGGNSYNEQFF. The CDR3 DNA reads as TGTGCCACCAGCAGAGCGGGCGGGAACTCCTACAATGAGCAGTTCTTC.

This clone was picked up a small number of times. V and J are TRBV25-1 and TRBJ2-1; TRBD1 matches at 11 bases. The CDR3 loop spans 17 amino acids. Germline CDR1 and CDR2: MGHDK and SYGVNS. Losses at the gene ends were 3 bases for V and 6 bases for J; bases not matched to a gene: 10. CDR3: CASSEIGWGTGGNEQFF. In nucleotides, the CDR3 is TGTGCCAGCAGTGAGATCGGGTGGGGGACAGGGGGCAATGAGCAGTTCTTC.

The rearrangement uses TRBV4-3 and TRBJ2-1, with TRBD2 matching 7 bases. The CDR3 length is 14 residues. V dropped 0 bases and J dropped 9; count of bases not matched to a gene: 5. CDR1 is LGHNA and CDR2 is YSLEER in the germline V gene. The CDR3 reads CASSQDSSSGEQFF. The CDR3 DNA follows: TGCGCCAGCAGCCAAGATAGTTCTAGCGGTGAGCAGTTCTTC.

The chain recombines TRBV4-1 with TRBJ1-3; tentatively, D is TRBD1 (5 bases). Germline values: CDR1 MGHRA, CDR2 YSYEKL. There are 14 residues in the CDR3. Trimming stripped 4 bases from V and 2 bases from J, with 9 bases between. The CDR3 protein is CASSLGTPGNTIYF. The CDR3 region has the DNA TGCGCCAGCAGCCTCGGGACTCCTGGAAACACCATATATTTT.

The chain recombines TRBV18 with TRBJ1-2; possibly TRBD1 for D (6 bases). V lost 2 bases and J 6 bases, leaving 10 bases between the germline ends. The CDR3 sequence is 13 residues long. Germline V lookup: CDR1 KGHSH, CDR2 LQKENI. The CDR3 loop reads CASSPSNRDGYTF. Here the CDR3 DNA reads TGTGCCAGCTCACCATCGAACAGGGATGGCTACACCTTC.

CDR3 bases: TGTGCCAGTAGATCCGGGGATAGCAACACCGGGGAGCTGTTTTTT. Its translation: CASRSGDSNTGELFF. The chain links TRBV19 to TRBJ2-2, with a possible D match to TRBD2 (5 bases). CDR1 is LNHDA and CDR2 is SQIVND in the germline V gene (reference sequence). CDR3 size: 15 residues. V was shortened by 6 bases and J by 2 bases, with 13 bases between the two germline ends.